Listed below are T cell receptor beta chains from one sample, sequenced in a study of blood T cells in healthy people across ages. Using its own MiXCR run on the 5' RACE reads, TCRdb lists one record per CDR3 protein. This table holds around 850,000 distinct CDR3 sequences, roughly 34% found once. Sequencing was carried out using blood. The receptors stem from a young man in good health. The CDR3 runs from the conserved cysteine through the conserved F or W. Fields, in order: D gene, clone size, V gene, J gene, CDR3 protein, CDR3 DNA. The D gene is left open where the match is weak. Where a row states a size, it is once, few, many or the class of an expanded clone; other rows omit it.

-	-	TRBV20-1	TRBJ1-1	CSAWRSGNTEAFF	TGCAGTGCTTGGAGATCAGGGAACACTGAAGCTTTCTTT
TRBD1	few	TRBV29-1	TRBJ1-1	CSARTGERTEAFF	TGCAGCGCTCGGACAGGGGAGCGGACTGAAGCTTTCTTT
-	-	TRBV9	TRBJ2-5	CASSPLVGLPETQYF	TGTGCCAGCAGCCCTCTTGTGGGACTCCCAGAGACCCAGTACTTC
-	many	TRBV9	TRBJ2-5	CASSARTGRQTQYF	TGTGCCAGCAGCGCAAGAACAGGGAGGCAGACCCAGTACTTC
-	many	TRBV12-3/TRBV12-4	TRBJ2-7	CASSLQGSSYEQYF	TGTGCCAGCAGCTTACAAGGGAGCAGCTACGAGCAGTACTTC
TRBD1	-	TRBV7-6	TRBJ1-1	CASSLGTGVNTEAFF	TGTGCCAGCAGCCTTGGGACAGGGGTTAACACTGAAGCTTTCTTT
-	many	TRBV6-6	TRBJ1-2	CASSYRGDGYTF	TGTGCCAGCAGTTACAGGGGGGATGGCTACACCTTC
-	few	TRBV13	TRBJ2-7	CASSSTPEGYEQYF	TGTGCCAGCAGCTCGACCCCCGAAGGGTACGAGCAGTACTTC
TRBD1	-	TRBV29-1	TRBJ2-7	CSVAGGANYEQYF	TGCAGCGTTGCAGGGGGCGCGAATTACGAGCAGTACTTC
-	-	TRBV15	TRBJ1-1	CATSRDLSPRTEAFF	TGTGCCACCAGCAGAGATCTGTCCCCTAGGACTGAAGCTTTCTTT